This T cell receptor (beta chain) is from a study of Ad26.COV2.S vaccination and SARS-CoV-2 variants. The overall study: Into the muscle, Ad26.COV2.S was dosed once or twice, 56 days apart. The study, taken as a whole, reports: Reported findings describe substantial breadth in spike-specific CD8+ and CD4+ T cell responses following vaccination. Ad26.COV2.S recipients had broader spike-specific TCRs (P = 0.0014).

Concerning this clone: Its target is not known.

In germline, CDR1 is LNHDA, CDR2 SQIVND (reference sequence). The CDR3 spans 16 residues. V was pared by 5 bases and J by 8 bases, with 21 bases between. The treatment: roughly 18 received Ad26.COV2.S at low or high dose, single or two shots; roughly five received placebo; per-sample allocation not given. Sampling happened 63 days after the first vaccine or placebo injection. A Boston adult aged 18-55 years was the donor. Generated by immunoSEQ multiplex PCR, the TCRdb table keeps only in-frame clones and is missing some. This table holds more than 300,000 clones, around nine tenths found once. The V and J genes are TRBV19 and TRBJ1-4; D unclear. The material was peripheral blood, obtained in a trial of Ad26.COV2.S vaccine versus placebo. The origin of this receptor is a person aged 18-65 years who received the Ad26.COV2.S COVID-19 vaccine or a placebo. CDR3 coding DNA: TGTGCCAGTAGTCGAACGGTGGCAGCGGTGGTCGAAAAACTGTTTTTT. This gives the protein CASSRTVAAVVEKLFF.